Given below is one TCR beta chain in context. What it binds is unknown. The data were obtained in a study of cytomegalovirus exposure and HLA in healthy donors. Study-wide results and limits: TCR clusters originating in the first cohort tended to co-occur in the roughly 120 validation repertoires, according to a later analysis. The listing of about 150 TCR beta chains classed them as cytomegalovirus-associated. The CMV antigen specificity of a few CMV-associated chains was confirmed through in vitro analysis.

Some clones are missing from TCRdb's copy, which holds only in-frame ones; the method was immunoSEQ multiplex PCR. The sample consists of 170,000 or so clones, 84% of them appearing once. This receptor was identified in a woman aged 18 to 35 in good health and CMV-seropositive. Source material: PBMCs.

The CDR3 DNA reads as TGTGCCAGCAGCCCGACTGTGGCCAATCAGCCCCAGCATTTT. Its translation is CASSPTVANQPQHF. The chain employs TRBV9 and TRBJ1-5; D gene unclear. Between the trimmed V and J ends, which lost 4 bases and 3 bases, there was a span of 11 bases. The germline V gene encodes CDR1 SGDLS and CDR2 YYNGEE. The CDR3 consists of 14 residues.